The 2 T cell receptor beta chains below were found in one sample sequenced in a study of CD4 T cells in relation to SARS-CoV-2 and coronaviruses. Their cognate antigens are unknown. TCRdb's copy holds only in-frame clones and misses some; the assay was immunoSEQ multiplex PCR. The sample yields fewer than 35,000 clones, more than 65% seen once. Input material: memory CD4+ T cells from PBMCs, cultured in vitro. Receptor source: an adult with COVID-19.

The chain is built from TRBV6-5 and TRBJ1-1, with D tentatively TRBD1 (6 bases). There are 13 residues in the CDR3. Germline CDR1 and CDR2: MNHEY and SVGAGI. Trimming removed 2 bases from V and 6 bases from J, with 10 bases in between. CDR3: CASSYKRGSEAFF. The CDR3 nucleotides are TGTGCCAGCAGTTACAAAAGGGGGTCTGAAGCTTTCTTT.

In its sample, this clone was seen once. The chain employs TRBV29-1 and TRBJ2-1; 7 bases are a match to TRBD2. Trimming at V came to 1 base and at J to 9 bases, leaving 12 bases not matched to a gene. The germline V gene encodes CDR1 SQVTM and CDR2 ANQGSEA. This CDR3 is 15 amino acids long. DNA for the CDR3: TGCAGCGTTGAAGGGCGGCGGGAGAGTCCAAGTGAGCAGTTCTTC. This gives the protein CSVEGRRESPSEQFF.